The rows below give T cell receptor beta chains drawn from one sample of a study of cytomegalovirus exposure and HLA in healthy donors. This table comes from immunoSEQ multiplex PCR, and its TCRdb copy is limited to in-frame clones, with some not included. Of 300,000 to 450,000 clones in the sample, approximately 90% were seen once. The specimen sequenced was PBMCs. These receptor sequences come from a woman aged 18 to 35 in good health and CMV-seronegative. Each CDR3 is given with its conserved first and last residue. The D gene is left open where the match is weak. Clone size is not always given. Where it is, it says once, few, many or a class for expanded clones.

TRBJ1-2	TRBV5-1	TRBD1	-	CASSITGEYGGYTF	TGCGCCAGCAGTATAACAGGGGAATACGGTGGCTACACCTTC
TRBJ1-5	TRBV2	TRBD1	-	CASSPDRVSQPQHF	TGTGCCAGCAGTCCGGACAGGGTGAGTCAGCCCCAGCATTTT
TRBJ2-5	TRBV2	TRBD2	-	CASKPLAGGPRETQYF	TGTGCCAGCAAGCCGCTAGCGGGGGGACCGCGAGAGACCCAGTACTTC
TRBJ2-1	TRBV6-5	TRBD1	-	CASSQGVYNEQFF	TGTGCCAGCAGCCAGGGGGTCTACAATGAGCAGTTCTTC
TRBJ2-7	TRBV27	TRBD1	-	CASSWDRDHEQYF	TGTGCCAGCAGTTGGGACAGGGACCACGAGCAGTACTTC
TRBJ1-1	TRBV5-4	-	-	CASSAGTTKAFF	TGTGCCAGCAGCGCCGGGACAACCAAGGCTTTCTTT
TRBJ2-1	TRBV13	-	-	CASSLGLMWDTSYNEQFF	TGTGCCAGCAGCTTAGGCCTAATGTGGGACACCTCCTACAATGAGCAGTTCTTC
TRBJ2-1	TRBV27	TRBD2	-	CASTRLAASSYNEQFF	TGTGCCAGTACCAGACTAGCGGCGAGCTCCTACAATGAGCAGTTCTTC
TRBJ1-2	TRBV7-2	-	-	CASSGGFRAYDTF	TGTGCCAGCAGCGGGGGGTTTAGGGCTTACGACACCTTC
TRBJ1-4	TRBV4-1	TRBD1	-	CASSQDPTGRDEKLFF	TGCGCCAGCAGCCAAGATCCGACAGGGAGAGATGAAAAACTGTTTTTT
TRBJ1-4	TRBV30	-	-	CASMFGGVNEKLFF	TGTGCCTCGATGTTCGGGGGGGTTAATGAAAAACTGTTTTTT
TRBJ2-2	TRBV19	TRBD1	-	CASLQGTGELFF	TGTGCCAGCCTACAGGGGACCGGGGAGCTGTTTTTT
TRBJ1-1	TRBV5-1	TRBD1	-	CASRNGQGGTEAFF	TGCGCCAGCAGAAATGGACAGGGGGGCACTGAAGCTTTCTTT
TRBJ2-1	TRBV5-1	-	-	CASSLAGVGFWFF	TGCGCCAGCAGCTTGGCCGGGGTGGGGTTTTGGTTCTTC
TRBJ1-5	TRBV7-9	-	-	CASSHEGAAPQHF	TGTGCCAGCAGCCACGAGGGCGCCGCGCCCCAGCATTTT
TRBJ2-5	TRBV23-1	TRBD1	-	CASDPTGGNTETQYF	TGCGCCAGCGATCCGACAGGGGGTAATACGGAGACCCAGTACTTC
TRBJ2-2	TRBV19	TRBD1	-	CASSPGTGPNTGELFF	TGTGCCAGTAGTCCGGGGACAGGGCCTAACACCGGGGAGCTGTTTTTT
TRBJ2-2	TRBV4-1	-	-	CASSQFLAGELFF	TGCGCCAGCAGCCAATTCCTTGCCGGGGAGCTGTTTTTT
TRBJ2-5	TRBV27	TRBD1	-	CASSSRDRSETQYF	TGTGCCAGCAGTTCCCGGGACAGGTCCGAGACCCAGTACTTC
TRBJ2-7	TRBV7-6	-	-	CASSPRRASPYEQYF	TGTGCCAGCAGCCCGCGGCGGGCCTCGCCCTACGAGCAGTACTTC
TRBJ1-2	TRBV27	-	few	CASSGTRYYGYTF	TGTGCCAGCAGTGGGACAAGGTACTATGGCTACACCTTC
TRBJ2-7	TRBV18	-	-	CASSPPQSSYEQYF	TGTGCCAGCTCACCGCCACAAAGCTCCTACGAGCAGTACTTC
TRBJ2-1	TRBV5-5	TRBD1	-	CASSLGQGSVNEQFF	TGTGCCAGCAGCTTGGGACAGGGATCGGTCAATGAGCAGTTCTTC
TRBJ2-1	TRBV6-1	TRBD1	-	CASSDRQGTPSSYNEQFF	TGTGCCAGCAGTGATCGACAGGGGACTCCCAGCTCCTACAATGAGCAGTTCTTC
TRBJ2-7	TRBV19	TRBD1	-	CASSLGQVYEQYF	TGTGCCAGTAGCCTGGGACAGGTGTACGAGCAGTACTTC
TRBJ2-7	TRBV30	-	-	CAWSVLGGVYEQYF	TGTGCCTGGAGTGTACTTGGCGGGGTCTACGAGCAGTACTTC
TRBJ1-1	TRBV6-6	-	-	CASSSPGGVNTEAFF	TGTGCCAGCAGTTCCCCTGGAGGAGTGAACACTGAAGCTTTCTTT
TRBJ1-2	TRBV28	TRBD1	-	CASSILHGTEAYGYTF	TGTGCCAGCAGCATACTCCACGGGACAGAGGCCTATGGCTACACCTTC
TRBJ2-7	TRBV11-2	TRBD2	-	CASSLGLATYEQYF	TGTGCCAGCAGCTTAGGACTAGCGACCTACGAGCAGTACTTC
TRBJ2-3	TRBV5-6	-	-	CASSLLEATQYF	TGTGCCAGCAGCTTATTGGAGGCTACGCAGTATTTT
TRBJ2-5	TRBV28	TRBD2	-	CASSSTTSGDQETQYF	TGTGCCAGCAGTTCTACGACTAGCGGGGACCAAGAGACCCAGTACTTC
TRBJ1-2	TRBV7-9	TRBD1	-	CASSLGTGEPGYTF	TGTGCCAGCAGCTTAGGAACAGGGGAACCTGGCTACACCTTC
TRBJ1-1	TRBV6-5	TRBD1	-	CATGQGGTEAFF	TGTGCCACCGGACAGGGTGGGACTGAAGCTTTCTTT
TRBJ2-5	TRBV30	TRBD2	-	CAWSPSGGKTQYF	TGTGCCTGGAGTCCCAGCGGGGGGAAGACCCAGTACTTC
TRBJ2-1	TRBV7-3	-	-	CASSAPGNEQFF	TGTGCCAGCAGCGCTCCGGGGAATGAGCAGTTCTTC
TRBJ1-2	TRBV9	TRBD1	-	CASSARGDRNYGYTF	TGTGCCAGCAGCGCCCGAGGGGACAGGAACTATGGCTACACCTTC
TRBJ2-5	TRBV29-1	-	-	CSVIGLGGTETQYF	TGCAGCGTCATAGGACTAGGGGGGACAGAGACCCAGTACTTC
TRBJ2-1	TRBV7-9	-	-	CASSSPTRSSYNEQFF	TGTGCCAGCAGCTCCCCGACTAGATCCTCCTACAATGAGCAGTTCTTC
TRBJ1-1	TRBV29-1	-	-	CSVSTGGLVTEAFF	TGCAGCGTTTCCACCGGGGGGCTAGTCACTGAAGCTTTCTTT
TRBJ1-2	TRBV10-2	-	-	CASSEPGVAGYGYTF	TGCGCCAGCAGTGAACCAGGGGTAGCGGGCTATGGCTACACCTTC
TRBJ2-5	TRBV5-1	TRBD2	-	CASSLAGLAGGLEETQYF	TGCGCCAGCAGCTTGGCGGGACTAGCGGGGGGGCTGGAGGAGACCCAGTACTTC
TRBJ1-2	TRBV7-9	TRBD1	-	CASSPGTGVHGYTF	TGTGCCAGCAGCCCGGGGACAGGGGTCCATGGCTACACCTTC
TRBJ2-1	TRBV6-5	TRBD1	-	CASSLPHRGSNEQFF	TGTGCCAGCAGCCTCCCCCACAGGGGGAGCAATGAGCAGTTCTTC
TRBJ2-1	TRBV4-2	TRBD2	-	CASSQDGGYSYNEQFF	TGTGCCAGCAGCCAAGACGGGGGGTACTCCTACAATGAGCAGTTCTTC
TRBJ2-7	TRBV27	-	-	CASSLSSGHTDEQYF	TGTGCCAGCAGTTTATCCTCTGGGCATACTGACGAGCAGTACTTC
TRBJ2-5	TRBV10-3	TRBD1	-	CAISPGQGLETQYF	TGTGCCATCAGTCCGGGACAGGGGCTGGAGACCCAGTACTTC
TRBJ1-5	TRBV7-8	-	-	CASSLGGGRADQPQHF	TGTGCCAGCAGCTTAGGCGGTGGCAGGGCGGATCAGCCCCAGCATTTT
TRBJ1-1	TRBV5-1	TRBD1	-	CASSLGAGGMNTEAFF	TGCGCCAGCAGCTTGGGGGCAGGGGGTATGAACACTGAAGCTTTCTTT